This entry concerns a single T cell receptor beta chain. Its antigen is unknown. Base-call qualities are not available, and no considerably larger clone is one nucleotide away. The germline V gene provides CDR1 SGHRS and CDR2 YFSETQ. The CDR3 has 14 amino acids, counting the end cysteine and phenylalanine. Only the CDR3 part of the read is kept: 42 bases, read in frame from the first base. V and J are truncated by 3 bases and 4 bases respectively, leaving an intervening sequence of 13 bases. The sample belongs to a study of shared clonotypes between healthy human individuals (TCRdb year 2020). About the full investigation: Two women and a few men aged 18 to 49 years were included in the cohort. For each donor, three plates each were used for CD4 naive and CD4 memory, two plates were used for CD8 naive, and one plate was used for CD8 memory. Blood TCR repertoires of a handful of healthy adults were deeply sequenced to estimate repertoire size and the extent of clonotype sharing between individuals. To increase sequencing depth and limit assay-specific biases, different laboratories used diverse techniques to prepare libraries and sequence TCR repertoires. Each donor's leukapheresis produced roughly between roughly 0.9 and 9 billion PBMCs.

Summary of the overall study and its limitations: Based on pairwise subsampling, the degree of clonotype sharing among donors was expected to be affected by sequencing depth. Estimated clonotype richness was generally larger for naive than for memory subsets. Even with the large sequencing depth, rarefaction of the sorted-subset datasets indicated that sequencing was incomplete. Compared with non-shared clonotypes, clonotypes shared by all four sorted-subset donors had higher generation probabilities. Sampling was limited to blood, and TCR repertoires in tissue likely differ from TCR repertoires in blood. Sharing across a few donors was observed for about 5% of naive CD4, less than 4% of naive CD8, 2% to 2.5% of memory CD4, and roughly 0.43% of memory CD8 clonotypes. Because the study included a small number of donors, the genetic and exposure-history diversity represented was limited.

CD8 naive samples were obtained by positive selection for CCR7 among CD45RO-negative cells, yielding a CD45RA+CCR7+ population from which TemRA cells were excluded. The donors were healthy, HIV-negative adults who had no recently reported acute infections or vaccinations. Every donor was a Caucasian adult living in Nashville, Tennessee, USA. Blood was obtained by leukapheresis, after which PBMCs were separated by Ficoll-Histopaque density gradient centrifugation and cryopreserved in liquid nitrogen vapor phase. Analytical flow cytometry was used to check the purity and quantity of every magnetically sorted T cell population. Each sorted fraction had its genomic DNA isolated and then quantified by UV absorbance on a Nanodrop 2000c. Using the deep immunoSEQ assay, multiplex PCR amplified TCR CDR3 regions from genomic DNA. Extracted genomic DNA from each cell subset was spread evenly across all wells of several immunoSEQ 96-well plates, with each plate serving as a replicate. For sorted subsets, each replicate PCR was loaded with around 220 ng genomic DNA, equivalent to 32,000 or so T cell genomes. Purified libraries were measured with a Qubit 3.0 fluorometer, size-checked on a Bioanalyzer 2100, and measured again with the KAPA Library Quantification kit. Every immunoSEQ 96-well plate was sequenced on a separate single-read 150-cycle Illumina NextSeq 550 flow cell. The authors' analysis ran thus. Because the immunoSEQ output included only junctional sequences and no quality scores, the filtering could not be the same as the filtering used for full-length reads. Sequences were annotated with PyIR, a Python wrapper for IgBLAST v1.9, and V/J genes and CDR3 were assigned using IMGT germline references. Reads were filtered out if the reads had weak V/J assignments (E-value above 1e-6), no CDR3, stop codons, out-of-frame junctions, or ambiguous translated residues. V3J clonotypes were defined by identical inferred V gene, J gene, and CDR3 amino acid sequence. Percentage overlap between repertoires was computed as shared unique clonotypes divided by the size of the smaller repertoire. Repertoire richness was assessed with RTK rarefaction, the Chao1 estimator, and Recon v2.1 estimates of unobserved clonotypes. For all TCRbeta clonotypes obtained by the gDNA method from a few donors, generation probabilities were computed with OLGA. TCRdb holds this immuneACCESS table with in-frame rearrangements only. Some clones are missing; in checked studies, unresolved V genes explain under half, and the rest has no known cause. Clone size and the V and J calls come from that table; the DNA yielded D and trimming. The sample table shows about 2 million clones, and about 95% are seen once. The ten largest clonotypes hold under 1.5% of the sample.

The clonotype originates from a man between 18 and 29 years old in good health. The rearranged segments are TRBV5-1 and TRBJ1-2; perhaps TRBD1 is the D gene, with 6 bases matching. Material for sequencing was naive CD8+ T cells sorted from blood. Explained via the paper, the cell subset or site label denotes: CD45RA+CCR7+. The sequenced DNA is TGCGCCAGCAGCTCAGACAGGTTACCCTATGGCTACACCTTC. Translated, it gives CASSSDRLPYGYTF.